This TCR beta chain is from a study of blood T cell repertoires in COVID-19. At the level of the study: Collection of acute and convalescent COVID-19 samples took place in the United States, Italy and Spain. Sources were T cells, B-cell-depleted T cells, or PBMCs; the material itself was cDNA or gDNA.

Repertoires were generated with immunoSEQ multiplex PCR, while TCRdb's copy carries only in-frame clones and drops some. Among approximately 220,000 clones listed, 86% were seen once. Donors were grouped by their self-reported clinical history. Germline CDR1 LNHDA, CDR2 SQIVND (reference sequence). The CDR3 extends over 14 amino acids. V was clipped by 8 bases and J by 6 bases, with 17 bases between them. V usage is TRBV19 and J usage is TRBJ1-5, with D possibly matching TRBD1 (5 bases). The clonotype comes from a woman in her 40s with acute COVID-19. Sequencing input: PBMCs or T cells enriched from blood (not recorded which). The DNA for the CDR3 is TGTGCCAGTTCCGATCAGGGAATGGGTCAGCCCCAGCATTTT. It yields the protein CASSDQGMGQPQHF.